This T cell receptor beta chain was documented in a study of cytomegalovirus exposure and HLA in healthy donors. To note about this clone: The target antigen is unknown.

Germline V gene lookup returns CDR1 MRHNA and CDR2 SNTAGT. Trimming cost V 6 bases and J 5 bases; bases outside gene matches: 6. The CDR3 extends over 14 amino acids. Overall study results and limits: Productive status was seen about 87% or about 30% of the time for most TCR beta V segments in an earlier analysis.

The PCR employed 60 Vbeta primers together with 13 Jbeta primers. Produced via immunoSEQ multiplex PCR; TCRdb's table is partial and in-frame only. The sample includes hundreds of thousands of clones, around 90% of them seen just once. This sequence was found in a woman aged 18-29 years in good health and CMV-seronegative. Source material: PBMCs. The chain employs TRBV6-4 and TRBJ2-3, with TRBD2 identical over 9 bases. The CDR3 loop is CASRRGGVQDTQYF. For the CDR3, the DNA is TGTGCCAGCAGGCGGGGGGGCGTGCAAGATACGCAGTATTTT.